One and the same sample provided the 27 T cell receptor beta chains below, sequenced in a study of OX40 agonist ivuxolimab in advanced cancers. Library preparation employed the immunoSEQ multiplex PCR assay. The immuneACCESS repertoire file appears here via TCRdb, limited to in-frame rearrangements. These files lack a portion of the clones; in checked studies, under half of the deficit traces to unresolved V genes, and the cause of the others is not known. The sample table lists 55,000 to 85,000 clones, about 93% of them with a count of one. Of the sample, under 10% is held by the ten largest clones. The sequencing here drew on CD4+ or CD8+ T cells sorted from blood, taken in a trial of the OX40 agonist ivuxolimab. These TCRs come from an adult with an advanced solid tumor such as melanoma, head and neck, liver or kidney cancer.

This chain joins TRBV7-8 and TRBJ1-5; 7 bases are a match to TRBD1. Germline trimming cut 4 bases from V and 5 bases from J; bases unmatched to any gene: 8. Germline-derived CDR1 and CDR2 are SGHVS and FQNEAQ. The length of the CDR3 is 15 residues. CDR3: CASSSTGTEYQPQHF. In nucleotides, the CDR3 is TGTGCCAGCAGCTCAACCGGGACAGAGTATCAGCCCCAGCATTTT.

This clone has only a few counts. The chain recombines TRBV27 with TRBJ1-6; 7 bases map to TRBD1. Germline values: CDR1 MNHEY, CDR2 SMNVEV (reference sequence). Trimming cost V 2 bases and J 5 bases; bases outside gene matches: 6. The CDR3 sequence is 16 residues long. The chain's CDR3 is CASSLLGGADNSPLHF. CDR3 sequence (DNA): TGTGCCAGCAGTTTACTAGGGGGCGCAGATAATTCACCCCTCCACTTT.

V usage is TRBV2 and J usage is TRBJ2-1; no clear D gene. Germline V lookup: CDR1 SNHLY, CDR2 FYNNEI. V was clipped by 8 bases and J by 0 bases, with 8 bases between them. This CDR3 contains 13 residues. Here the CDR3 DNA reads TGTGCCAGCGGACCAAGCTCCTACAATGAGCAGTTCTTC. It encodes CASGPSSYNEQFF.

This chain joins TRBV19 and TRBJ1-1; D is ambiguous. This CDR3 comprises 17 residues. V lost 7 bases and J 6 bases, leaving 27 bases between the germline ends. Per the germline V gene, CDR1 is LNHDA and CDR2 is SQIVND (reference sequence). The CDR3 DNA is TGTGCCAGTATTAGGGTAGGGTCAACAGAAGGGTATCCTGAAGCTTTCTTT. Amino acid sequence: CASIRVGSTEGYPEAFF. Looking up the rest from reference TRBV19 and TRBJ1-1 gives the full variable domain: DGGITQSPKYLFRKEGQNVTLSCEQNLNHDAMYWYRQDPGQGLRLIYYSQIVNDFQKGDIAEGYSVSREKKESFPLTVTSAQKNPTAFYLCASIRVGSTEGYPEAFFGQGTRLTVV.

This clone was found once. V is TRBV10-3 and J is TRBJ2-5, with TRBD1 identical over 7 bases. TRBJ2-7 matches the DNA end more closely, so the J call is doubtful. CDR1 ENHRY and CDR2 SYGVKD come from the germline V gene. The CDR3 has 14 residues. This CDR3 is CAISETGASYEQYF. DNA of the CDR3: TGTGCCATCAGTGAGACAGGGGCAAGCTACGAGCAGTACTTC.

The CDR3 loop is CASSLASGGNNEQFF. The CDR3 DNA sequence: TGTGCCAGCAGTTTAGCTAGCGGGGGAAACAATGAGCAGTTCTTC. V gene TRBV27 combines with J gene TRBJ2-1; 10 nucleotides line up with TRBD2. The length of the CDR3 is 15 residues. The junction had 3 bases not matched to a gene; V was cut back by 2 bases and J by 5 bases. In germline, CDR1 is MNHEY, CDR2 SMNVEV (reference sequence).

This clone was observed a single time. The chain links TRBV7-3 to TRBJ2-1; 7 bases are a match to TRBD2. CDR1 and CDR2 from the germline V gene are SGHTA and FQGTGA. The CDR3 is 13 amino acids. Trimming took 5 bases from V and 4 from J; bases not matched to a gene: 2. In DNA, the CDR3 is TGTGCCAGCAGCCGAGCGGGGTACAATGAGCAGTTCTTC. This codes for CASSRAGYNEQFF.

The gene calls are TRBV5-6 and TRBJ1-5, with 10 bases fitting TRBD1. The V gene end was trimmed by 4 bases and the J gene end by 0 bases; junction bases not matched to a gene: 4. This CDR3 contains 16 residues. From germline, CDR1 is SGHDT and CDR2 YYEEEE. In nucleotides, the CDR3 is TGTGCCAGCAGCCGTCGGGACAGGGGTAGCAATCAGCCCCAGCATTTT. The encoded protein is CASSRRDRGSNQPQHF.

The chain employs TRBV7-9 and TRBJ2-5; TRBD1 matches at 11 bases. Trimming cost V 5 bases and J 5 bases; bases outside gene matches: 13. Per the germline V gene, CDR1 is SEHNR and CDR2 is FQNEAQ (reference sequence). There are 17 residues in the CDR3. In nucleotides, the CDR3 is TGTGCCAGCAGCCAAGGGGGACAGGGGGAAGGTTTTGAGACCCAGTACTTC. It yields the protein CASSQGGQGEGFETQYF.

Notes on this clone: Other DNA sequences of this sample code for an identical CDR3. The chain combines TRBV9 with TRBJ1-2, with 8 bases fitting TRBD1. This CDR3 is built from 12 residues. With 3 bases clipped from V and 7 bases from J, the junction kept 2 bases outside the gene matches. Germline lookup yields CDR1 SGDLS and CDR2 YYNGEE. The CDR3 here is CASSATGVGYTF. The CDR3 DNA is TGTGCCAGCAGCGCGACAGGGGTTGGCTACACCTTC.

The rearrangement links TRBV5-1 to TRBJ1-2; D uncertain. The CDR3 is made up of 15 amino acids. Looked up from germline, CDR1 is SGHRS and CDR2 is YFSETQ. V was cut by 3 bases and J by 0 bases, with 12 bases left in between. This CDR3 reads CASSSYEGTNYGYTF. The CDR3 region has the DNA TGCGCCAGCAGCTCCTACGAAGGGACTAACTATGGCTACACCTTC.

This rearrangement joins TRBV19 to TRBJ2-1; 12 positions agree with TRBD2. The CDR3 has 17 residues. CDR1 is LNHDA and CDR2 is SQIVND in the germline V gene (reference sequence). V shed 5 bases and J 3 bases; nucleotides not matched to a gene: 8. CDR3 protein: CASSLPTSGGFYNEQFF. The CDR3 DNA sequence: TGTGCCAGTAGTCTTCCGACTAGCGGGGGTTTCTACAATGAGCAGTTCTTC.

The V call is TRBV4-3, the J call TRBJ1-1, with D possibly being TRBD1 (6 bases). V gave up 0 bases and J gave up 3 bases, with 11 bases separating them. The CDR3 is 15 amino acids. The germline V gene has CDR1 LGHNA and CDR2 YSLEER. CDR3 region: CASSQDWGRDTEAFF. DNA for the CDR3: TGCGCCAGCAGCCAAGATTGGGGGCGGGACACTGAAGCTTTCTTT.

The CDR3 bases are TGTGCCAGCAGTTACGGTGGGAGCGACTACGAGCAGTACTTC. Translation: CASSYGGSDYEQYF. This rearrangement joins TRBV6-5 to TRBJ2-7; TRBD2 is a possible D gene (5 bases). V was clipped by 2 bases and J by 3 bases, with 11 bases between them. Germline CDR1 reads MNHEY; CDR2 reads SVGAGI. CDR3 length: 14 residues.

V usage is TRBV25-1 and J usage is TRBJ2-7; D may be TRBD1 (6 bases). V shed 4 bases and J shed 10 bases, with 14 bases lying between them. Germline CDR1 and CDR2: MGHDK and SYGVNS. The CDR3 spans 12 residues. The DNA for the CDR3 is TGTGCCAGCAGTGTTCTACCGGGACATCAGTACTTC. It is translated as CASSVLPGHQYF.

V gene TRBV4-3 combines with J gene TRBJ2-1; D is unclear. The CDR3 has 15 amino acids. Looked up from germline, CDR1 is LGHNA and CDR2 is YSLEER. The ends were cut back, 0 bases at V and 7 bases at J, with 13 bases in the middle. CDR3 sequence: CASSQDPSSGNEQFF. The CDR3 DNA reads as TGCGCCAGCAGCCAAGACCCTTCCAGTGGAAATGAGCAGTTCTTC.

The chain has TRBV15 and TRBJ1-5, with D tentatively TRBD1 (5 bases). V was trimmed by 8 bases and J by 6 bases, leaving 17 bases between them. Germline CDR1 and CDR2: LNHNV and YYDKDF (reference sequence). This CDR3 contains 14 residues. As DNA, the CDR3 is TGTGCCACCGGGTTATGGGGGTTTGGTCAGCCCCAGCATTTT. Protein: CATGLWGFGQPQHF.

The chain has TRBV5-1 and TRBJ2-1; D might be TRBD1 (6 bases). From germline, CDR1 is SGHRS and CDR2 YFSETQ. The CDR3 runs 14 residues. V was shortened by 2 bases and J by 2 bases, with 8 bases between the two germline ends. CDR3 region: CASSFRTAYNEQFF. In DNA form, the CDR3 reads TGCGCCAGCAGCTTCCGGACAGCCTACAATGAGCAGTTCTTC. The full variable domain, with the rest looked up from reference TRBV5-1 and TRBJ2-1, is KAGVTQTPRYLIKTRGQQVTLSCSPISGHRSVSWYQQTPGQGLQFLFEYFSETQRNKGNFPGRFSGRQFSNSRSEMNVSTLELGDSALYLCASSFRTAYNEQFFGPGTRLTVL.

This chain connects TRBV6-1 to TRBJ2-3; D is possibly TRBD1 (6 bases). Trimming took off 8 bases at V and 5 bases at J, with 14 bases between the two ends. Germline CDR1 is MNHNS and CDR2 is SASEGT. This CDR3 has 13 residues. This CDR3 is CASLGYREDTQYF. CDR3 DNA: TGTGCCAGCTTGGGCTACAGGGAAGATACGCAGTATTTT.

The chain carries TRBV5-1 and TRBJ2-7, with 13 bases matching TRBD2. V gave up 1 base and J gave up 3 bases; unmatched junction bases: 13. Germline V gene sequence: CDR1 SGHRS, CDR2 YFSETQ. This CDR3 region has 19 residues. CDR3 sequence (DNA): TGCGCCAGCAGCTTGAAGCCGCAGACTAGCGGGGGGCTCTTCTACGAGCAGTACTTC. It codes for CASSLKPQTSGGLFYEQYF.

This rearrangement joins TRBV27 to TRBJ1-6, with a weak D call TRBD1 (6 bases). The germline CDR1 and CDR2 sequences are MNHEY and SMNVEV (reference sequence). This CDR3 has 14 amino acids. V was clipped by 4 bases and J by 8 bases, with 12 bases between them. This CDR3 is CASSWGQSYSPLHF. CDR3 DNA: TGTGCCAGCAGTTGGGGGCAGTCCTATTCACCCCTCCACTTT.

The genes are TRBV15 and TRBJ2-5; D is ambiguous. The CDR3 length is 14 residues. Germline V gives CDR1 LNHNV, CDR2 YYDKDF (reference sequence). The V end was cut by 3 bases, the J end by 2 bases, with 10 bases between. Here the CDR3 reads CATSSLLEQETQYF. The CDR3 DNA follows: TGTGCCACCAGCAGTCTCCTAGAACAAGAGACCCAGTACTTC.

The gene calls are TRBV27 and TRBJ1-1, with TRBD1 matching over 10 bases. Germline V CDR1 and CDR2: MNHEY, SMNVEV (reference sequence). This CDR3 contains 14 residues. V shed 10 bases and J 6 bases; nucleotides not matched to a gene: 11. The CDR3 nucleotides read TGTGCCACCAGCATAGGACAGGGGGGCCCTGAAGCTTTCTTT. Translated, it gives CATSIGQGGPEAFF.

The chain combines TRBV6-4 with TRBJ2-3, with D possibly matching TRBD2 (6 bases). The CDR3 runs to 14 residues. The germline V gene encodes CDR1 MRHNA and CDR2 SNTAGT. V dropped 2 bases and J dropped 1 base, with 7 bases sitting between them. CDR3 in DNA: TGTGCCAGCAGTGACGTAGCGGGCACAGATACGCAGTATTTT. Its protein product is CASSDVAGTDTQYF.

As for this clone: Other DNA sequences in the same sample also yield this CDR3. The CDR3 loop reads CASSLGAGNEQFF. The CDR3 region has the DNA TGTGCCAGCAGCCTGGGGGCGGGGAATGAGCAGTTCTTC. This sequence joins TRBV5-6 and TRBJ2-1, with D tentatively TRBD1 or TRBD2 (6 bases each). V shed 4 bases and J shed 7 bases, with 12 bases lying between them. Germline CDR1 SGHDT, CDR2 YYEEEE. This CDR3 has 13 amino acids.

V usage is TRBV5-1 and J usage is TRBJ2-1; D call uncertain. This CDR3 is built from 15 residues. Trimming pared 2 bases from V and 3 bases from J, leaving 12 bases between. CDR1 SGHRS and CDR2 YFSETQ come from the germline V gene. CDR3 sequence (DNA): TGCGCCAGCAGCTTAACGGACCCCTTCTACAATGAGCAGTTCTTC. Protein: CASSLTDPFYNEQFF.

The J gene is TRBJ2-3, the V gene TRBV27; 7 bases map to TRBD1. The CDR3 covers 17 residues. The V segment lost 4 bases and the J segment 1 base; nucleotides outside the gene matches: 11. Per the germline V gene, CDR1 is MNHEY and CDR2 is SMNVEV (reference sequence). This CDR3 reads CASSSLPDRVGTDTQYF. CDR3 sequence (DNA): TGTGCCAGCAGTTCTCTCCCCGACAGGGTTGGCACAGATACGCAGTATTTT.